The entry that follows covers one TCR beta chain sequence. The CDR3 sequence is 13 residues long. V was clipped by 8 bases and J by 8 bases, with 18 bases between them. CDR1 is MDHEN, CDR2 SYDVKM, per germline. Profiling relied on immunoSEQ multiplex PCR, and the TCRdb table lists in-frame clones only, not all of them. The profile shows approximately 44,000 clones, 85% to 95% of them singletons. The data belong to a study of T cell changes during pregnancy in multiple sclerosis. The receptor was derived from a female donor with multiple sclerosis, enrolled in a pregnancy study. The chain combines TRBV28 with TRBJ1-2; tentatively, D is TRBD1 (6 bases). The specimen comprised CD4+ T cells from peripheral blood mononuclear cells, sampled in the third trimester of pregnancy. CDR3 DNA sequence: TGTGCCAGCTACAAAAGAACAGGGCGCGGCTACACCTTC. Translation gives CASYKRTGRGYTF.